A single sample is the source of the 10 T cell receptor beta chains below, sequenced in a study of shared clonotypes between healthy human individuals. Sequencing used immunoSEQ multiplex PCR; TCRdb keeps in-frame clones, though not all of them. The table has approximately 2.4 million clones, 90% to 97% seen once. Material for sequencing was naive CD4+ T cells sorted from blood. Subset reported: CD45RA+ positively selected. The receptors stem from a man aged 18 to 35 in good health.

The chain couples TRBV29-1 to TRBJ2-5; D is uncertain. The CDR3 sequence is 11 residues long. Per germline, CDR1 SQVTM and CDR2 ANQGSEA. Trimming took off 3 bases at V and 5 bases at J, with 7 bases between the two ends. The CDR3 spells CSVDNSETQYF. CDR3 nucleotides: TGCAGCGTTGATAACAGCGAGACCCAGTACTTC.

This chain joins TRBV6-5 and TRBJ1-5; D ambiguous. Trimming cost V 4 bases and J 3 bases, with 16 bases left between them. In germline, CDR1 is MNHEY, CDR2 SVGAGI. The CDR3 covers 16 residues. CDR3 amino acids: CASSSTYRQSNQPQHF. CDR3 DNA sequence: TGTGCCAGCAGTTCAACTTATCGGCAGTCCAATCAGCCCCAGCATTTT.

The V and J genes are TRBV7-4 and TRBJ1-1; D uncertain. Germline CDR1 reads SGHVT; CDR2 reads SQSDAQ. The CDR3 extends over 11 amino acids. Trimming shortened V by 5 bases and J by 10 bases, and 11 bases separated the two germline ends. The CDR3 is CASSPRRPAFF. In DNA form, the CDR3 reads TGTGCCAGCAGCCCGCGTAGGCCAGCTTTCTTT. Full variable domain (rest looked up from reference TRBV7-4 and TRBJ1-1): GAGVSQSPRYKVAKRGRDVALRCDSISGHVTLYWYRQTLGQGSEVLTYSQSDAQRDKSGRPSGRFSAERPERSVSTLKIQRTEQGDSAVYLCASSPRRPAFFGQGTRLTVV.

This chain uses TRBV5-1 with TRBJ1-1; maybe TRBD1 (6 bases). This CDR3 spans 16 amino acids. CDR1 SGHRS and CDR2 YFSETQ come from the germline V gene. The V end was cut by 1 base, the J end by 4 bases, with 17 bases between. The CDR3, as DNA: TGCGCCAGCAGCTTGTACGGAGAGGGAGGGGGCACTGAAGCTTTCTTT. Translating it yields CASSLYGEGGGTEAFF.

CDR3 sequence: CASSLGTSGGLSYEQYF. CDR3 in DNA: TGTGCCAGCAGCTTAGGTACTAGCGGGGGCCTCTCCTACGAGCAGTACTTC. V is TRBV11-2 and J is TRBJ2-7, with 11 bases identical to TRBD2. CDR1 is SGHAT, CDR2 FQNNGV, per germline. Trimming cost V 1 base and J 0 bases; bases outside gene matches: 5. The CDR3 totals 17 residues.

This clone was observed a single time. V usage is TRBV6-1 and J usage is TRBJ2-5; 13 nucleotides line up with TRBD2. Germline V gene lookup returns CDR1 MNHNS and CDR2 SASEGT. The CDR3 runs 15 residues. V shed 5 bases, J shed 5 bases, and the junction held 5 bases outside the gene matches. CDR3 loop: CASSTRTSGSETQYF. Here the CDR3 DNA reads TGTGCCAGCAGTACCCGGACTAGCGGGAGTGAGACCCAGTACTTC.

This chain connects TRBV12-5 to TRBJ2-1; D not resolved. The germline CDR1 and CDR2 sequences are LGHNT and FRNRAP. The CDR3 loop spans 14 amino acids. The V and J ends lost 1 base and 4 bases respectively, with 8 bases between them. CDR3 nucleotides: TGTGCTAGTGGTTTGGACTGGAAATACAATGAGCAGTTCTTC. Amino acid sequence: CASGLDWKYNEQFF.

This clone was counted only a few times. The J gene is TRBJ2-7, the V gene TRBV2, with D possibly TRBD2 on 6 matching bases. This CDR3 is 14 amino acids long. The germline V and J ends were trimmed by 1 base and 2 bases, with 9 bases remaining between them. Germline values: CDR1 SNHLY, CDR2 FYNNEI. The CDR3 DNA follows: TGTGCCAGCAGTGAAGGCGGGGCGGCCTACGAGCAGTACTTC. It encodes CASSEGGAAYEQYF.

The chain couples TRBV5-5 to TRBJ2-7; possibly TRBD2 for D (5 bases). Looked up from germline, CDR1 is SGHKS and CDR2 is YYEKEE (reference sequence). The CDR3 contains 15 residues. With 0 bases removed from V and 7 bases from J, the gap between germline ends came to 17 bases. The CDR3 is CASSLAIRAAGEQYF. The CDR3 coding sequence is TGTGCCAGCAGCTTGGCCATTCGGGCCGCGGGTGAGCAGTACTTC.

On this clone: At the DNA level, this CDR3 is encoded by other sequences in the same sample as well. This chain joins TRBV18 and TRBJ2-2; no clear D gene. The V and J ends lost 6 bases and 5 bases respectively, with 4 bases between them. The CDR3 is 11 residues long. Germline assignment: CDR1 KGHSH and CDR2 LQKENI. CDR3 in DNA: TGTGCCAGCTCGTTGACCGGGGAGCTGTTTTTT. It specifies CASSLTGELFF.